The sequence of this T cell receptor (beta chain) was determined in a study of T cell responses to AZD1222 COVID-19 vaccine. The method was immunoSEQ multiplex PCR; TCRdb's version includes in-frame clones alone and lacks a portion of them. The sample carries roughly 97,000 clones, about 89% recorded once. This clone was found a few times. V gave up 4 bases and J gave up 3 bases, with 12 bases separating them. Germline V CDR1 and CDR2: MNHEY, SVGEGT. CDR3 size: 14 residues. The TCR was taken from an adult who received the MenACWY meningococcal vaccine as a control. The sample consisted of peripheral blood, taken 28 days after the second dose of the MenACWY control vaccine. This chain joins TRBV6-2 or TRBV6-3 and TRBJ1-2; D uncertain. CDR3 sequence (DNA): TGTGCCAGCAGTTTGGACGGAGAAGACTATGGCTACACCTTC. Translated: CASSLDGEDYGYTF.